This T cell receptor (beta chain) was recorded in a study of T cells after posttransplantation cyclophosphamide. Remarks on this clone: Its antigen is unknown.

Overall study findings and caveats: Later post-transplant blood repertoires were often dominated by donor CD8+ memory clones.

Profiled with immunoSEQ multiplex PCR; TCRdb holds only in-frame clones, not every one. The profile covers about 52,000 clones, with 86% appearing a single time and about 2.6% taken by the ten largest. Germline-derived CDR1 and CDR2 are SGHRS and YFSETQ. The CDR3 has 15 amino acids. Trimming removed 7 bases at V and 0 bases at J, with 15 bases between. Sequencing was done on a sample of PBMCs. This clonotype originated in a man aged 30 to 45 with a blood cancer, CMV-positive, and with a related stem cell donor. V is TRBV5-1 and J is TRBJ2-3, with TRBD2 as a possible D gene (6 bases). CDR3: CASVISGQSTDTQYF. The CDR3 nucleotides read TGCGCCAGCGTCATTAGCGGCCAAAGCACAGATACGCAGTATTTT.